This T cell receptor (beta chain) was found in a study of cytomegalovirus exposure and HLA in healthy donors. Study results and caveats: Analysis performed later found 16,951 TCR beta sequences associated with HLA alleles at 0.05 false discovery rate. In a later analysis, a genetic analysis reported fewer productive-TCR N-insertions in an Asian-associated ancestry cluster than the cohort average. Certain indistinguishable V segments, among them TRBV6-2 and TRBV6-3, were excluded. Rare sequences made up most TCRs, while some public TCRs were found in many donors.

This clone appeared a single time. Antigen: not known. With V trimmed by 0 bases and J by 0 bases, 2 bases remained unmatched. This CDR3 is built from 15 residues. Germline values: CDR1 SGHRS, CDR2 YFSETQ. The PCR was carried out with 60 Vbeta primers and 13 Jbeta primers. Assay: immunoSEQ multiplex PCR; the TCRdb copy retains only in-frame clones and omits some. The sample includes around 190,000 clones, more than 65% seen only once; the top ten take 2.9%. This sequence was found in a female donor in good health and CMV-seronegative. The V and J genes are TRBV5-1 and TRBJ2-5; 7 bases match TRBD1. Sequencing was done on a sample of PBMCs. The CDR3 reads CASSLAGQYQETQYF. CDR3 coding DNA: TGCGCCAGCAGCTTGGCGGGACAGTACCAAGAGACCCAGTACTTC.